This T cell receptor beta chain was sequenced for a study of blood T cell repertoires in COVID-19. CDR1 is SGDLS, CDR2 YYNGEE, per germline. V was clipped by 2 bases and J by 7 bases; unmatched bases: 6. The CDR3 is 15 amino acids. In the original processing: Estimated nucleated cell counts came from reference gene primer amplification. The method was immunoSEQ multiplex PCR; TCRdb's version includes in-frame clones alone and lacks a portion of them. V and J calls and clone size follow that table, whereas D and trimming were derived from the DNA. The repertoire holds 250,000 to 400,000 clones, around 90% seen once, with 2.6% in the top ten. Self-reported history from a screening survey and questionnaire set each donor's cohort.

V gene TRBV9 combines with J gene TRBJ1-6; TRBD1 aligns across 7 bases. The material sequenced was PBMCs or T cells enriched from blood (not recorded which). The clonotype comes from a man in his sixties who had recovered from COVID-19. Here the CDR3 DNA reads TGTGCCAGCAGCGTTCAAGGGGGCGCGAATTCACCCCTCCACTTT. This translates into CASSVQGGANSPLHF.